This TCR beta chain appears in the sequencing data of a study of blood T cells in healthy people across ages. The CDR3 runs to 14 residues. V was trimmed by 1 base and J by 8 bases, leaving 14 bases between them. Germline V gives CDR1 ENHRY, CDR2 SYGVKD. The study drew donors from healthy Caucasian individuals in Russia aged about 6 to 100. Study-level findings and limits: Estimates based on one million T cells were treated as lower bounds.

This clonotype turned up a few times. The target antigen is unknown. Next came a second PCR, run for about 6 to 12 cycles, which used a sample-barcoded 5' primer along with a J-beta primer mix. One entry per CDR3 protein, called by TCRdb with MiXCR from the 5' RACE reads. The sample has hundreds of thousands of distinct CDR3 sequences, under 25% seen once; the top ten hold roughly 3.7%. The rearrangement uses TRBV10-3 and TRBJ1-2; weak D call: TRBD1 (5 bases). The sequence came from a man aged 70 or older in good health. Sequenced input: blood. The DNA for the CDR3 is TGTGCCATCAGTGAGTTTACAGGCAGTTCGGGCTACACCTTC. This translates into CAISEFTGSSGYTF.